This T cell receptor beta chain originates from a study of shared T cell receptors in the human thymus. CDR1 is SGHRS and CDR2 is YFSETQ in the germline V gene. The CDR3 sequence is 15 residues long. J lost 0 bases, V lost 0 bases, and 3 bases had no gene match. The data were produced by immunoSEQ multiplex PCR, yet TCRdb's version contains in-frame clones alone and is incomplete. The sample holds some 660,000 clones, about 89% seen once. These data were also reused for a study on human thymus T cells. That paper states: Corrective surgery for congenital heart defects was being performed on the healthy Finnish infants who were the donors.

The chain couples TRBV5-1 to TRBJ2-7, with 7 bases lining up with TRBD1. The TCR originated in a boy under three years old with a congenital heart defect. Sequences were obtained from thymocytes. The CDR3 sequence: CASSLDQGVSYEQYF. DNA of the CDR3: TGCGCCAGCAGCTTGGATCAGGGGGTCTCCTACGAGCAGTACTTC.